The rows below give T cell receptor beta chains drawn from one sample of a study of Ad26.COV2.S vaccination and SARS-CoV-2 variants. Produced via immunoSEQ multiplex PCR; TCRdb's table is partial and in-frame only. The sample includes 350,000 to 500,000 clones, less than 95% of them seen just once. The sample was peripheral blood, taken in a trial of Ad26.COV2.S vaccine versus placebo. Receptors originate from a person between 18 and 60 years old who received the Ad26.COV2.S COVID-19 vaccine or a placebo. Each CDR3 is given with its conserved first and last residue. Fields, in order: J gene, clone size, D gene, V gene, CDR3 DNA, CDR3 protein. A D gene is named only where the DNA matches it firmly. A clone size is listed for some rows: how often the clone was seen (once, few, many), or a class if it is expanded.

>TRBJ1-3|.|.|TRBV15
TGTGCCACCAGCAGAGACAGGGGCCCTGGAAACACCATATATTTT
CATSRDRGPGNTIYF
>TRBJ1-3|.|.|TRBV28
TGTGCCAGCAGTTCCCAGGCTGGAAACACCATATATTTT
CASSSQAGNTIYF
>TRBJ2-3|.|.|TRBV6-2/TRBV6-3
TGTGCCAGCAGTCGCGACTGGGGAGATACGCAGTATTTT
CASSRDWGDTQYF
>TRBJ2-7|once|.|TRBV6-5
TGTGCCAGCTGTAAGGACAGCCCCTACGAGCAGTACTTC
CASCKDSPYEQYF
>TRBJ1-2|.|.|TRBV13
TGTGCCAGCAGCTTACGGGCCAGGGTGCACTATGGCTACACCTTC
CASSLRARVHYGYTF
>TRBJ1-1|.|.|TRBV7-3
TGTGCCAGCAGCCCCTCCCGTTCTGGTGAAGCTTTCTTT
CASSPSRSGEAFF
>TRBJ2-2|.|TRBD1|TRBV18
TGTGCCAGCGCAGGACAGGGGGCGATCGGGGAGCTGTTTTTT
CASAGQGAIGELFF
>TRBJ1-2|few|TRBD1|TRBV28
TGTGCCAGCAGTCCCGGCGGACAGGGCGGCTACACCTTC
CASSPGGQGGYTF
>TRBJ1-5|.|.|TRBV11-3
TGTGCCAGCAGCTTACTGGGATTCAGCAATCAGCCCCAGCATTTT
CASSLLGFSNQPQHF
>TRBJ2-5|.|TRBD2|TRBV19
TGTGCCAGTAGAGAAAAGGGACTAGCGGGAGAGAGGCGGGAGACCCAGTACTTC
CASREKGLAGERRETQYF
>TRBJ2-5|.|.|TRBV2
TGTGCCAGCAGTCCTGAAGAGACCCAGTACTTC
CASSPEETQYF
>TRBJ1-5|.|.|TRBV7-9
TGTGCCAGCAGCCCCGGGGGGGGCTTTTATCAGCCCCAGCATTTT
CASSPGGGFYQPQHF
>TRBJ2-3|.|.|TRBV7-6
TGTGCCAGCAGCTTAGGCGGTCGACTAGTGAGCACAGATACGCAGTATTTT
CASSLGGRLVSTDTQYF
>TRBJ1-5|once|TRBD1|TRBV5-1
TGCGCCAGCAGCCCGACAGGGGATACCAATCAGCCCCAGCATTTT
CASSPTGDTNQPQHF
>TRBJ2-1|few|TRBD2|TRBV5-1
TGCGCCACCTCGGCGGTAGCGGGAAACTACAATGAGCAGTTCTTC
CATSAVAGNYNEQFF
>TRBJ2-7|few|TRBD2|TRBV5-5
TGTGCCAGCAGCTTGGAGGTCCTAGCGGGCAAAGTCTCCTACGAGCAGTACTTC
CASSLEVLAGKVSYEQYF
>TRBJ2-5|.|.|TRBV7-9
TGTGCCAGCAGCACAATCCGGGACCAAAGCGATGAGACCCAGTACTTC
CASSTIRDQSDETQYF
>TRBJ2-2|.|.|TRBV5-4
TGTGCCAGCAGCTTGCCCCCCCTTCCCGGGGAGCTGTTTTTT
CASSLPPLPGELFF
>TRBJ2-2|few|.|TRBV3-1/TRBV3-2
TGTGCCAGCAGCCGGTCTCAAACTAGTATCACCGGGGAGCTGTTTTTT
CASSRSQTSITGELFF
>TRBJ1-1|.|.|TRBV5-1
TGCGCCAGCAGCACATGGGGGGTGAACACTGAAGCTTTCTTT
CASSTWGVNTEAFF
>TRBJ2-5|once|.|TRBV7-7
TGTGCCAGCAGCCCCCGGACAGGGCTGGCTGAAGCGGGAGCTGGAGAGACCCAGTACTTC
CASSPRTGLAEAGAGETQYF
>TRBJ2-2|.|.|TRBV28
TGTGCCAGCAGGTCTTTCGGGGGTAACACCGGGGAGCTGTTTTTT
CASRSFGGNTGELFF
>TRBJ1-6|.|.|TRBV7-3
TGTGCCAGCAGCTTAACCGGACTATCTGATTCACCCCTCCACTTT
CASSLTGLSDSPLHF
>TRBJ1-1|.|.|TRBV19
TGTGCCAGTAGTCCCGGAGACAGTGAATTGAACACTGAAGCTTTCTTT
CASSPGDSELNTEAFF
>TRBJ2-4|.|.|TRBV21-1
TGTGCCAGCAGCAAACTAAATATAAAAGGGACAGGGAAGAACATTCAGTACTTC
CASSKLNIKGTGKNIQYF
>TRBJ2-3|few|.|TRBV2
TGTGCCAGCAGTGAGCGGCTAGATACGCAGTATTTT
CASSERLDTQYF
>TRBJ2-7|.|.|TRBV6-2/TRBV6-3
TGTGCCAGCAGCCCCCTCTACGAGCAGTACTTC
CASSPLYEQYF
>TRBJ2-6|.|.|TRBV2
TGTGCCAGCAGTGAAATGGGGGCCAACGTCCTGACTTTC
CASSEMGANVLTF
>TRBJ1-2|.|TRBD1|TRBV5-4
TGTGCCAGCGGGGACAGGGGGCGCCCGGACTATGGCTACACCTTC
CASGDRGRPDYGYTF
>TRBJ2-1|.|TRBD2|TRBV18
TGTGCCAGCTCACTCTCAGCGGGAGGACCCTACAATGAGCAGTTCTTC
CASSLSAGGPYNEQFF
>TRBJ2-5|.|TRBD2|TRBV27
TGTGCCAGCAACCTAGCGGGAGGGCCGGCGGAGACCCAGTACTTC
CASNLAGGPAETQYF
>TRBJ1-1|few|TRBD1|TRBV27
TGTGCCAGCAGTTCTCGGACAGGGCCGACGGAGAACACTGAAGCTTTCTTT
CASSSRTGPTENTEAFF
>TRBJ1-2|.|.|TRBV4-3
TGCGCCAGCAGCCAAGAGGGGGCCCACAGGGCTGGCGGCTACACCTTC
CASSQEGAHRAGGYTF
>TRBJ1-5|.|TRBD1|TRBV5-6
TGTGCCAGCAGCTTGAATAGGGGGCAGGGCAATCAGCCCCAGCATTTT
CASSLNRGQGNQPQHF
>TRBJ1-5|.|TRBD1|TRBV19
TGTGCCAGTAGGACGGGTGGACAGGGCAATCAGCCCCAGCATTTT
CASRTGGQGNQPQHF
>TRBJ2-7|.|.|TRBV11-2
TGTGCCAGCAGCTTAGGGACAGTCTACGAGCAGTACTTC
CASSLGTVYEQYF
>TRBJ1-2|.|TRBD1|TRBV7-4
TGTGCCAGCAGCTTCCACGGGACAGGGGACGGTGGCTACACCTTC
CASSFHGTGDGGYTF
>TRBJ2-1|once|.|TRBV6-6
TGTGCCAGCAGATCTCAGGGTAAGGGGGACAATGAGCAGTTCTTC
CASRSQGKGDNEQFF
>TRBJ2-1|.|.|TRBV11-2
TGTGCCAGCAGCGGACCCGGGAACTACAATGAGCAGTTCTTC
CASSGPGNYNEQFF
>TRBJ1-1|.|.|TRBV7-8
TGTGCCAGCAGCTTCTACAGGGAAGGCACTGAAGCTTTCTTT
CASSFYREGTEAFF
>TRBJ2-3|.|.|TRBV7-9
TGTGCCAGCAGCCAACCGGGCCGTGATACGCAGTATTTT
CASSQPGRDTQYF
>TRBJ2-1|.|TRBD1|TRBV19
TGTGCCAGTAGTATAGGTCGGACAGGGTACTACAATGAGCAGTTCTTC
CASSIGRTGYYNEQFF